Shown below are 4 T cell receptor beta chains from a single sample sequenced in a study of post-analysis software for immune sequencing data. The library was made from cDNA and included unique molecular identifiers. TCRdb itself ran the PCR reads through MiXCR, one entry per CDR3 protein. The repertoire holds fewer than 850,000 distinct CDR3 sequences, just over 45% seen once, with roughly 5.2% in the top ten. These TCRs' antigens remain unknown. Study-wide findings and caveats: Several TRBV segments were more frequent in patients than controls; TRBV5-6, TRBV5-1 and TRBV20-1 belonged to this group.

The sample taken for sequencing was blood. The receptors originated from a girl between 5 and 17 years old with multiple sclerosis.

V gene TRBV5-1 combines with J gene TRBJ2-3, with a weak D call TRBD1 (6 bases). The CDR3 is made up of 14 amino acids. Germline V CDR1 and CDR2: SGHRS, YFSETQ. V lost 2 bases and J 2 bases, leaving 9 bases between the germline ends. DNA of the CDR3: TGCGCCAGCAGCTTCCGGGACATCACAGATACGCAGTATTTT. Protein: CASSFRDITDTQYF.

The V and J genes are TRBV20-1 and TRBJ2-5; D is unresolved. V gave up 1 base and J gave up 7 bases, with 13 bases separating them. Germline V gene lookup returns CDR1 DFQATT and CDR2 SNEGSKA (reference sequence). The CDR3 is 13 residues long. In nucleotides, the CDR3 is TGCAGTGCTAGAGTTGGCGACGTGGGGACCCAGTACTTC. It is translated as CSARVGDVGTQYF.

This clonotype was counted many times. The chain carries TRBV7-8 and TRBJ2-7; D unclear. The germline V gene encodes CDR1 SGHVS and CDR2 FQNEAQ. V lost 1 base and J lost 2, with 6 bases in between. The CDR3 is 13 residues long. CDR3 loop: CASSLEAPYEQYF. The CDR3 bases are TGTGCCAGCAGCTTAGAGGCGCCCTACGAGCAGTACTTC.

The gene calls are TRBV6-5 and TRBJ1-2; 8 bases align to TRBD1. The CDR3 consists of 15 residues. V was clipped by 6 bases and J by 5 bases; unmatched bases: 11. Germline V gives CDR1 MNHEY, CDR2 SVGAGI. For the CDR3, the DNA is TGTGCCAGCAGGGAAGGACAGGGAATTCAGTATGGCTACACCTTC. Translation gives CASREGQGIQYGYTF.